This TCR beta chain stems from a study of Tregs in tolerant kidney transplant recipients. Germline V gene sequence: CDR1 KGHSH, CDR2 LQKENI. The J segment lost 2 bases and the V segment lost 4 bases, leaving 4 bases of the junction unmatched. The length of the CDR3 is 15 residues. Regulatory T cells were sorted from thawed PBMCs rested overnight at 37°C with around 220 IU/ml IL-2. Produced via immunoSEQ multiplex PCR; TCRdb's table is partial and in-frame only. The table records about 46,000 clones, about 90% of them present only once. Regarding the study as a whole: Few patients were studied, so findings need validation in larger groups. The most relevant donor-specific Treg TCRbeta repertoire apparently came from expansion with activated donor B cells.

On this clone: Its antigen is unknown.

Sequenced input: Tregs from blood. This rearrangement joins TRBV18 to TRBJ2-1; 8 bases are shared with TRBD2. This TCR was sampled from a human donor in good health. The CDR3 spells CASSQERGPYNEQFF. CDR3 DNA: TGTGCCAGCTCACAAGAGCGGGGGCCCTACAATGAGCAGTTCTTC. The whole variable domain, remainder taken from reference TRBV18 and TRBJ2-1, is NAGVMQNPRHLVRRRGQEARLRCSPMKGHSHVYWYRQLPEEGLKFMVYLQKENIIDESGMPKERFSAEFPKEGPSILRIQQVVRGDSAAYFCASSQERGPYNEQFFGPGTRLTVL.